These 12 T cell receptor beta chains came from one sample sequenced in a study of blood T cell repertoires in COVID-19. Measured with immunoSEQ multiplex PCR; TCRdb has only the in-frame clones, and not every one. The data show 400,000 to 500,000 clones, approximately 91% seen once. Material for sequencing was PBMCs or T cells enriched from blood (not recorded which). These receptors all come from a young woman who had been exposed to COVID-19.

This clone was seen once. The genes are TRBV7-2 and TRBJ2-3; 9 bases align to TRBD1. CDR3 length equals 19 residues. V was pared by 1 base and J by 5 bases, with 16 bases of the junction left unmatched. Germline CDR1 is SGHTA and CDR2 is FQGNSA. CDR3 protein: CASSLVLYGTGLQVDTQYF. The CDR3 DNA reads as TGTGCCAGCAGCTTAGTGTTGTATGGGACAGGGCTCCAAGTAGATACGCAGTATTTT.

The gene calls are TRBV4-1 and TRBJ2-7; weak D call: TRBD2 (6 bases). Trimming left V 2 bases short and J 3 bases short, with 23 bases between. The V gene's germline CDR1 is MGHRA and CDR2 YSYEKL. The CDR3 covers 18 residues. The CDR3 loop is CASSQIAGPKPNRYEQYF. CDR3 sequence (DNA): TGCGCCAGCAGCCAAATTGCGGGACCCAAACCGAACCGCTACGAGCAGTACTTC.

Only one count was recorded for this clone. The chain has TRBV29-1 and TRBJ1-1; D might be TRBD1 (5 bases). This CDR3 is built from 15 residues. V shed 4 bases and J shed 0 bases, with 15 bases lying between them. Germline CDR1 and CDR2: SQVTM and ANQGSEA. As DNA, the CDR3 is TGCAGCGTTGGGCCCCCCGCAGGGCTGAACACTGAAGCTTTCTTT. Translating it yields CSVGPPAGLNTEAFF.

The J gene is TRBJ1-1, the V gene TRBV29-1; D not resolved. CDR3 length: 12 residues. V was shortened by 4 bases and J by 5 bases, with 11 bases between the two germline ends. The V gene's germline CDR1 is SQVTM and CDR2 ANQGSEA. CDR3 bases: TGCAGCGTTGTGGCAGGATATACTGAAGCTTTCTTT. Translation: CSVVAGYTEAFF. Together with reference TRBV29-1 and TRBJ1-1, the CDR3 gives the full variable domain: SAVISQKPSRDICQRGTSLTIQCQVDSQVTMMFWYRQQPGQSLTLIATANQGSEATYESGFVIDKFPISRPNLTFSTLTVSNMSPEDSSIYLCSVVAGYTEAFFGQGTRLTVV.

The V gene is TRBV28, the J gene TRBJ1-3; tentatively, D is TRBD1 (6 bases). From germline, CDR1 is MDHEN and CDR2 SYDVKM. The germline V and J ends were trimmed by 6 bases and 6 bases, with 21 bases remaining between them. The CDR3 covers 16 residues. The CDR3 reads CASSPYDRPFLNTIYF. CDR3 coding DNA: TGTGCCAGCAGCCCGTACGACAGGCCCTTCTTAAACACCATATATTTT.

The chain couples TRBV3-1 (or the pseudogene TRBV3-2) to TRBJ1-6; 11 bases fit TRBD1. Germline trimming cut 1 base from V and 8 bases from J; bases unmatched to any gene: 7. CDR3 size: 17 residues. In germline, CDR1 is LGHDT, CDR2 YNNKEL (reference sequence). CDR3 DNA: TGTGCCAGCAGCCAAGGAGGTCCGGGACAGGGGGATTCACCCCTCCACTTT. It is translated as CASSQGGPGQGDSPLHF.

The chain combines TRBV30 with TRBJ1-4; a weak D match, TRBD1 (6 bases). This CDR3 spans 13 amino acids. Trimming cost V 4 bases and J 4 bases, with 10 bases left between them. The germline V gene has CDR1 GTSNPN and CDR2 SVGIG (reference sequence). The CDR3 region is CAWTAGDNEKLFF. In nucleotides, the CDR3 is TGTGCCTGGACGGCAGGGGATAATGAAAAACTGTTTTTT.

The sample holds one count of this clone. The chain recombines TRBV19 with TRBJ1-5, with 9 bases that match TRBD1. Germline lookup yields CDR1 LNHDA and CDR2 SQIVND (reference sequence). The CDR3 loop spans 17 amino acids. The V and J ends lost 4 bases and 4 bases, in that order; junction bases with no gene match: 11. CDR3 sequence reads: CASSTPTWTGANQPQHF. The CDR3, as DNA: TGTGCCAGTAGTACCCCGACTTGGACAGGGGCGAATCAGCCCCAGCATTTT.

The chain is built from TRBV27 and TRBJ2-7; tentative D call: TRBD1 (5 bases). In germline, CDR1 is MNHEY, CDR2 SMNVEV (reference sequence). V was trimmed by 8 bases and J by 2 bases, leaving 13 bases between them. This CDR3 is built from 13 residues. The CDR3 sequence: CASFGHSPYEQYF. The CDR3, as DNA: TGTGCCAGCTTTGGACACTCCCCCTACGAGCAGTACTTC.

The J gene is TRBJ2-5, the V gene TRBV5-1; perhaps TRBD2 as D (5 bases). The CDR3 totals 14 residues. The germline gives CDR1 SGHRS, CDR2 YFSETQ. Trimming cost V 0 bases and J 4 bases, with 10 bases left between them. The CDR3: CASSLERSGETQYF. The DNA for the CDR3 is TGCGCCAGCAGCTTGGAGCGGTCGGGAGAGACCCAGTACTTC.

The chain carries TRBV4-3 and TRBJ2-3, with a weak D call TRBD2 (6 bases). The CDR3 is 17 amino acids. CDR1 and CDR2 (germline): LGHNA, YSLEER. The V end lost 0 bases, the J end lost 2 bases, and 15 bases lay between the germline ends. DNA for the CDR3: TGCGCCAGCAGCCAAGAGGGAATAGCGGCAACCACAGATACGCAGTATTTT. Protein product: CASSQEGIAATTDTQYF.

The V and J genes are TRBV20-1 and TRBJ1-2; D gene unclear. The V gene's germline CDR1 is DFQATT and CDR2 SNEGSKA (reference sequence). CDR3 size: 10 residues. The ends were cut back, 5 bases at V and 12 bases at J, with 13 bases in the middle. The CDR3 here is CSAARTGDTF. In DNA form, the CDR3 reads TGCAGTGCTGCACGGACCGGGGACACCTTC.